One sample yielded the 27 T cell receptor beta chains listed below, sequenced in a study of tumor-infiltrating lymphocytes in primary liver carcinoma. Germline DNA was also extracted, and blood RNA was taken from unsorted whole blood. Researchers generated TCR beta cDNA from around 510 ng of total RNA, relying on a constant-region primer. Employing slightly modified ARM-PCR, three nested multiplex PCR rounds were run, and these gave rise to the TCR beta libraries. Rounds one and two of PCR, each of approximately 11 cycles, were primed with TRBV1-TRBV30 forward primers and a C-beta reverse primer. TCRdb called the multiplex PCR reads again in MiXCR, with one record for every CDR3 protein. This table holds about 320,000 distinct CDR3 sequences, around three fifths found once. The sample comprised peripheral blood. These receptors were collected from a young woman with primary liver carcinoma and hepatitis B virus infection.

For this clonotype: One end of the junction fails to match germline, which may point to a read error. The gene calls are TRBV12-3 or TRBV12-4 and TRBJ1-5; 8 nucleotides agree with TRBD1. The length of the CDR3 is 17 residues. CDR3 DNA: TGTGCCAGCAGTTTGAGTGGGACAGGAGATAGCAATCAGCCCCAGCTTTTT. This translates into CASSLSGTGDSNQPQLF.

This clonotype was seen once. An end of the junction differs from the germline gene, which may be a read error. The chain carries TRBV4-3 and TRBJ2-1; 9 nucleotides line up with TRBD2. Germline V gene data show CDR1 as LGHNA and CDR2 as YSLEER. This CDR3 spans 15 amino acids. CDR3 sequence reads: CTSSPTWGGRDEQFF. The CDR3 bases are TGCACCAGCAGCCCAACATGGGGCGGGAGGGATGAGCAGTTCTTC.

This clonotype was seen only once. The chain is built from TRBV13 and TRBJ2-3, with D maybe TRBD1 (6 bases). Germline V gene lookup returns CDR1 PRHDT and CDR2 FYEKMQ (reference sequence). Trimming pared 5 bases from V and 5 bases from J, leaving 17 bases between. The CDR3 extends over 15 amino acids. The CDR3 sequence: CASSPTGSDIDTQYF. The CDR3 region has the DNA TGTGCCAGCAGCCCCACAGGGTCGGACATAGATACGCAGTATTTT.

This clonotype was recorded a few times. V usage is TRBV28 and J usage is TRBJ2-4; 9 positions match TRBD2. Germline trimming cut 7 bases from V and 5 bases from J; bases unmatched to any gene: 12. CDR1 and CDR2 from the germline V gene are MDHEN and SYDVKM. The length of the CDR3 is 16 residues. The CDR3, as DNA: TGTGCCAGCATGTCGGGCGGGAGGGCCCCCCAAAACATTCAGTACTTC. It specifies CASMSGGRAPQNIQYF.

Ten or more counts support this clonotype. This chain joins TRBV6-6 and TRBJ2-3; 9 positions agree with TRBD2. Trimming took 2 bases from V and 4 from J; bases not matched to a gene: 4. CDR3 length: 15 residues. Germline V CDR1 and CDR2: MNHNY, SVGAGI (reference sequence). In DNA form, the CDR3 reads TGTGCCAGCAGTTACCGTGCGGGAGGGGCAGATACGCAGTATTTT. Amino acid sequence: CASSYRAGGADTQYF.

This clonotype was detected only a few times. The chain joins TRBV4-1 to TRBJ1-4; possible D gene TRBD1, 6 bases. Germline loops: CDR1 MGHRA, CDR2 YSYEKL. The V gene lost 4 bases and the J gene lost 8 bases, with 11 bases spanning the gap. The CDR3 runs to 13 residues. The CDR3 reads CASSPWGGEKLFF. DNA of the CDR3: TGCGCCAGCAGCCCGTGGGGGGGCGAAAAACTGTTTTTT.

Of note for this clonotype: The junction departs from the called germline gene at one end, perhaps through a read error. V usage is TRBV11-2 and J usage is TRBJ2-3; TRBD1 aligns across 8 bases. Germline loops: CDR1 SGHAT, CDR2 FQNNGV. CDR3 length: 15 amino acids. The chain's CDR3 is CASSSRTGKTDTQYF. CDR3 coding DNA: TGCGCCAGCAGCTCTCGGACAGGGAAGACAGATACGCAGTATTTT.

Comments on this clonotype: The junction departs from germline at one end; a sequencing error may be responsible. The V gene is TRBV12-5, the J gene TRBJ2-6; D possibly uses TRBD1 or TRBD2 (5 bases each). The CDR3 length is 16 residues. Germline V gene lookup returns CDR1 LGHNT and CDR2 FRNRAP. The CDR3 bases are TGTGCTAGTGGTTTGGTTCCCAGCGGTGGGGCCAACGTCCTGATTTTC. Its translation is CASGLVPSGGANVLIF.

V gene TRBV7-9 combines with J gene TRBJ2-1; TRBD2 matches at 13 bases. CDR3 length: 14 residues. The J segment lost 8 bases and the V segment lost 10 bases, leaving 8 bases of the junction unmatched. Germline values: CDR1 SEHNR, CDR2 FQNEAQ (reference sequence). CDR3 coding DNA: TGTGCCACCAAAGGACTAGCGGGAGCCTATGAGCAGTTCTTC. Protein sequence: CATKGLAGAYEQFF.

Many counts were recorded for this clonotype. The CDR3 sequence is CASSQDVIDNSPLHF. The CDR3 DNA reads TGTGCCAGCAGCCAAGATGTAATTGATAATTCACCCCTCCACTTT. The V and J genes are TRBV4-2 and TRBJ1-6; D is ambiguous. Germline CDR1 LGHNA, CDR2 YNFKEQ. This CDR3 spans 15 amino acids. Trimming took 0 bases from V and 5 from J, leaving 8 bases between them.

As concerns this clonotype: The CDR3 does not close with the conserved phenylalanine or tryptophan, likely indicating a read error. V gene TRBV12-3 or TRBV12-4 combines with J gene TRBJ2-2; TRBD2 matches at 14 bases. The trim removed 5 bases at V and 5 bases at J, leaving 7 bases unmatched. CDR3 length: 17 amino acids. Here the CDR3 DNA reads TGTGCCAGCAGTCCGAGGACTAGCGGGAGGTTTACCGGGGAGCTGTTTTAT. Translating gives CASSPRTSGRFTGELFY.

This clonotype was found a few times. The rearrangement uses TRBV5-1 and TRBJ2-7, with 7 bases identical to TRBD1. From germline, CDR1 is SGHRS and CDR2 YFSETQ. The CDR3 covers 18 residues. V shed 0 bases, J shed 1 base, and the junction held 13 bases outside the gene matches. CDR3 nucleotides: TGCGCCAGCAGCTTGGGACCCTCTCTCGGGACAGCTTCCTACGAGCAGTACTTC. Translation: CASSLGPSLGTASYEQYF.

About this clonotype: The conserved closing phenylalanine or tryptophan is absent in this CDR3, likely reflecting a read error. V and J are TRBV6-1 and TRBJ1-4, with no clear D. The CDR3 covers 15 residues. Germline values: CDR1 MNHNS, CDR2 SASEGT. V lost 6 bases, J lost 0 bases, and 11 bases lay in between. The DNA for the CDR3 is TGTGCCAGCAGCGTTACAGAGCCAACTAATGAAAAACTGTTTTCT. It codes for CASSVTEPTNEKLFS.

This clonotype is a singleton in its sample. CDR3 coding DNA: TGTGCCAGCGGCAATGTACAGGGGTCAGATACGCAGTATTTT. Translated: CASGNVQGSDTQYF. J is TRBJ2-3 and V is TRBV11-3; 7 nucleotides match TRBD1. The CDR3 consists of 14 residues. V lost 8 bases to trimming and J lost 4 bases; unmatched junction nucleotides: 9. Germline CDR1 reads SGHNT; CDR2 reads YENEEA.

V usage is TRBV6-7 and J usage is TRBJ1-5; D remains ambiguous. TRBV6-7 carries the ORF label, with uncertain function. There are 16 residues in the CDR3. The V end was cut by 0 bases, the J end by 4 bases, with 13 bases between. DNA for the CDR3: TGTGCCAGCAGTTACTCGATGCGGGTTTTGAATCAGCCCCAGCATTTT. It specifies CASSYSMRVLNQPQHF.

CDR3 in DNA: TGTGCCAGCAGTTACGGTCAGGGGAGGGACTATGGCTACACCTTC. This sequence encodes CASSYGQGRDYGYTF. The V call is TRBV6-6, the J call TRBJ1-2, with a tentative D call TRBD1 (6 bases). Germline-derived CDR1 and CDR2 are MNHNY and SVGAGI (reference sequence). V was shortened by 2 bases and J by 3 bases, with 13 bases between the two germline ends. There are 15 residues in the CDR3.

This rearrangement joins TRBV5-4 to TRBJ1-2; 8 nucleotides agree with TRBD1. After removal of 4 bases from V and 8 bases from J, the junction contained 10 bases not matched to a gene. Looked up from germline, CDR1 is SGHNT and CDR2 is YYREEE (reference sequence). The length of the CDR3 is 14 residues. CDR3 nucleotide sequence: TGTGCCAGCAGCCTATTCCAGGGGGCGAAAGGCTACACCTTC. It translates to CASSLFQGAKGYTF.

This clonotype was counted ten times or more. The CDR3 bases are TGTGCCAGCACCTCGACAGGCAGGGCTGAAGCTTTCTTT. Protein: CASTSTGRAEAFF. V usage is TRBV5-6 and J usage is TRBJ1-1; weak D call: TRBD1 (6 bases). The V gene's germline CDR1 is SGHDT and CDR2 YYEEEE. CDR3 size: 13 residues. The V end lost 6 bases, the J end lost 6 bases, and 15 bases lay between the germline ends.

The chain links TRBV6-6 to TRBJ2-1; the match to TRBD2 covers 11 bases. CDR3 length: 16 residues. The V segment lost 6 bases and the J segment 8 bases; nucleotides outside the gene matches: 12. The germline CDR1 and CDR2 sequences are MNHNY and SVGAGI (reference sequence). The CDR3 region has the DNA TGTGCCAGCAGGCGGAGGACTAGCGGGCTTCACCATGAGCAGTTCTTC. It translates to CASRRRTSGLHHEQFF.

A single count supports this clonotype. With a much larger clone just one base away, this may be a read error. The chain's CDR3 is CSVAGTVDSYEQYF. DNA of the CDR3: TGCAGCGTTGCGGGGACAGTGGACTCCTACGAGCAGTACTTC. This sequence joins TRBV29-1 and TRBJ2-7; 7 bases are a match to TRBD1. CDR1 SQVTM and CDR2 ANQGSEA come from the germline V gene. V dropped 4 bases and J dropped 0; count of bases not matched to a gene: 6. The CDR3 contains 14 residues.

The sample holds many counts of this clonotype. J is TRBJ2-1 and V is TRBV29-1; D remains ambiguous. This CDR3 comprises 18 residues. V lost 3 bases to trimming and J lost 2 bases, with 23 bases between them. CDR1 and CDR2 (germline): SQVTM, ANQGSEA. CDR3 protein: CSVEGLETAPGPYNEQFF. CDR3 sequence (DNA): TGCAGCGTTGAGGGCCTGGAAACAGCGCCCGGCCCCTACAATGAGCAGTTCTTC.

At least ten counts were recorded for this clonotype. V and J are TRBV12-3 or TRBV12-4 and TRBJ2-7; D call uncertain. The V gene lost 5 bases and the J gene lost 3 bases, with 14 bases spanning the gap. This CDR3 has 14 amino acids. The CDR3 spells CASSPTTSRYEQYF. CDR3 in DNA: TGTGCCAGCAGTCCGACGACGTCCCGCTACGAGCAGTACTTC.

The chain recombines TRBV11-2 with TRBJ1-3; TRBD1 agrees at 7 bases. This CDR3 contains 18 residues. Germline V gene data show CDR1 as SGHAT and CDR2 as FQNNGV. The CDR3 region has the DNA TGTTTCAGCAGCCAAATCTTCCGGACAGGCATCTCTGGAAACACCATATATTTT. Translating gives CFSSQIFRTGISGNTIYF.

This rearrangement joins TRBV6-1 to TRBJ2-1; D may be TRBD1 (6 bases). Germline V CDR1 and CDR2: MNHNS, SASEGT. V lost 6 bases to trimming and J lost 0 bases, with 15 bases between them. The CDR3 extends over 16 amino acids. The chain's CDR3 is CASRLITGSSYNEQFF. The CDR3 region has the DNA TGTGCCAGCAGACTAATAACAGGGAGCTCCTACAATGAGCAGTTCTTC.

Points on this clonotype: Relative to the germline gene, one junction end is altered; a read error may explain this. The rearrangement joins TRBV12-3 or TRBV12-4 to TRBJ2-7; no reliable D call. This CDR3 has 11 amino acids. CDR3 sequence reads: CASNLGPEQYF. The CDR3 coding sequence is TGTGCCAGCAATTTAGGACCCGAGCAGTACTTC.

The V gene is TRBV11-3, the J gene TRBJ2-7; TRBD2 might be the D (6 bases). The CDR3 runs to 17 residues. Germline CDR1 SGHNT, CDR2 YENEEA. V was shortened by 10 bases and J by 3 bases, with 28 bases between the two germline ends. For the CDR3, the DNA is TGTGCCAACTTACCCGGGAGCAGGGCTTCCAATGTCTACGAGCAGTACTTC. This codes for CANLPGSRASNVYEQYF.

This clonotype has just a few counts. The chain carries TRBV12-3 or TRBV12-4 and TRBJ2-3; 9 nucleotides align to TRBD2. Trimming cost V 10 bases and J 2 bases; bases outside gene matches: 4. This CDR3 comprises 13 residues. CDR3 coding DNA: TGTGCCACCGTAGCGGGAGACACAGATACGCAGTATTTT. Amino acid sequence: CATVAGDTDTQYF.